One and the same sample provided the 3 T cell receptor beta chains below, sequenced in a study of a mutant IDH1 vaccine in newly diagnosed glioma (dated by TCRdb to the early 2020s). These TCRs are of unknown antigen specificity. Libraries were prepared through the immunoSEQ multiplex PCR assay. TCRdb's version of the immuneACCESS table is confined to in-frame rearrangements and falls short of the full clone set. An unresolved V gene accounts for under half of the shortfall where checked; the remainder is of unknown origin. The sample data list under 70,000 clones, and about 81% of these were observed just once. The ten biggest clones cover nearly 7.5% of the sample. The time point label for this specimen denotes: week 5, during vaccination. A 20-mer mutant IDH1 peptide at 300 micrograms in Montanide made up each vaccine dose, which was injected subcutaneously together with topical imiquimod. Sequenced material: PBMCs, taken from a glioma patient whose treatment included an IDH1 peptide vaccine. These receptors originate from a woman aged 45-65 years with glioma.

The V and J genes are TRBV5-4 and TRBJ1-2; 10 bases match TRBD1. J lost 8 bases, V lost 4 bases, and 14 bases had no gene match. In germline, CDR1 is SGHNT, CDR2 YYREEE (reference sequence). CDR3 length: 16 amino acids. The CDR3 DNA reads TGTGCCAGCAGCAGAATGCCGGGACAGGGGTTTTTCGGCTACACCTTC. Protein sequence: CASSRMPGQGFFGYTF.

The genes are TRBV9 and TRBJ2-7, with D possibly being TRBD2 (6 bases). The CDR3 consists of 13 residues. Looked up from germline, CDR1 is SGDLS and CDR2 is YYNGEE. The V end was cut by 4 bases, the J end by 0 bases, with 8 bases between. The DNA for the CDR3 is TGTGCCAGCAGCCCCGGGAGCTCCTACGAGCAGTACTTC. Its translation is CASSPGSSYEQYF.

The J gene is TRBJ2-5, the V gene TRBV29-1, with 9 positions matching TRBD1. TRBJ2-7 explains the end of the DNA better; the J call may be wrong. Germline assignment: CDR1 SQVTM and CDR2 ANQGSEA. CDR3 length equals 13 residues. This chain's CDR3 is CSVVTGGRYEQYF. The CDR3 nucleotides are TGCAGCGTTGTGACAGGGGGAAGGTACGAGCAGTACTTC.